Given below is one T cell receptor beta chain in context. These data come from a study of T cell clonotyping in hematopoietic cell transplantation. Between the trimmed V and J ends, which lost 1 base and 8 bases, there was a span of 14 bases. Germline loops: CDR1 GTSNPN, CDR2 SVGIG (reference sequence). This CDR3 has 13 amino acids. Data came from immunoSEQ multiplex PCR; TCRdb stores just in-frame clones and leaves some out. The table records over 8,000 clones, about half of them present only once. The chain employs TRBV30 and TRBJ1-2; D unclear. The receptor's source is a female patient aged 50 to 65 who had an allogeneic stem cell transplant from an unrelated donor, so the T cells may come from the graft donor. Some clones in this sample may be carry-over from other donors' samples. Specimen: peripheral blood mononuclear cells, collected 100 days after allogeneic stem cell transplant. The DNA for the CDR3 is TGTGCCTGGAGTGCCGTAATAACAGCGGGCTACACCTTC. As protein: CAWSAVITAGYTF.